This T cell receptor beta chain was sequenced for a study of blood T cell repertoires in COVID-19. Profiling relied on immunoSEQ multiplex PCR, and the TCRdb table lists in-frame clones only, not all of them. The table lists more than 150,000 clones, roughly 80% of them singletons. Germline loops: CDR1 SEHNR, CDR2 FQNEAQ (reference sequence). V lost 5 bases to trimming and J lost 2 bases, with 9 bases between them. This CDR3 is 13 amino acids long. Recruitment covered about two dozen US areas and drew participants whose ages spanned about 18 to 89 years. The chain couples TRBV7-9 to TRBJ1-2; D gene unclear. This receptor was obtained from a man aged 35 to 55 who had recovered from COVID-19. Source material: PBMCs or T cells enriched from blood (not recorded which). The CDR3 loop is CASSLGQNYGYTF. Here the CDR3 DNA reads TGTGCCAGCAGCCTGGGCCAGAACTATGGCTACACCTTC. The full variable domain, in which reference TRBV7-9 and TRBJ1-2 provide the parts outside the CDR3, is DTGVSQNPRHKITKRGQNVTFRCDPISEHNRLYWYRQTLGQGPEFLTYFQNEAQLEKSRLLSDRFSAERPKGSFSTLEIQRTEQGDSAMYLCASSLGQNYGYTFGSGTRLTVV.